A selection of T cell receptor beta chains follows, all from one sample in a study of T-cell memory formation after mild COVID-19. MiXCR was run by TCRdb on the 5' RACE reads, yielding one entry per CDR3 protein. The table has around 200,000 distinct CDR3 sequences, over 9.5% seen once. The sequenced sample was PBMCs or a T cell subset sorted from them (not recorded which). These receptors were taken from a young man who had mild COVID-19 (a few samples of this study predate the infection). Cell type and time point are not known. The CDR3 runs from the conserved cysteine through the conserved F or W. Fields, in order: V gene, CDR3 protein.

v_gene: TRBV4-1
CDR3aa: CASSQINRGRTDTQYF

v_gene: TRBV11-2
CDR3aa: CASSLVRGYTEAFF

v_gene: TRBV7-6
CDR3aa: CASSLGSDVLWNEQFF

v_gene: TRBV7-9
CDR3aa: CASSLGAETQYF

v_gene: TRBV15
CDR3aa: CATSRGASAASYEQYF

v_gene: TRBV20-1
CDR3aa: CSAHSTGINQPQHF

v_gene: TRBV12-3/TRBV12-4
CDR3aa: CASSLRRGGLGEQFF

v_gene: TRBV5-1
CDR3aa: CASSLSLGQSLDTQYF

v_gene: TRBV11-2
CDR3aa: CASSPAGIYNEQFF

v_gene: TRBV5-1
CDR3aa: CASSPTPGLAGGPRSYNEQFF

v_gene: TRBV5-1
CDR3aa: CASSWEMRETQYF

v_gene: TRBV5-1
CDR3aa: CASSPQDSSTDTQYF

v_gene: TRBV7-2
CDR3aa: CASSGENQPQHF

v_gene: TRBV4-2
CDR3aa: CASSQGQGDTGELFF

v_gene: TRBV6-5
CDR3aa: CASSGTGRGPEQFF

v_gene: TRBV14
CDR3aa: CASSQDQEWNYGYTF

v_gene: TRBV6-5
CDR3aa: CASSHHGTIRKYF

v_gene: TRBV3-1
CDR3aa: CASSHTGGNQPQNF